The rows below give T cell receptor beta chains drawn from one sample of a study of CD8 T cells in ankylosing spondylitis. TCRdb analysed the 5' RACE reads with MiXCR anew, one entry per CDR3 protein. The sample contains approximately 130,000 distinct CDR3 sequences, roughly 11% of which appear only once. The material sequenced was blood, either unsorted or a sorted T cell fraction (not recorded which). These receptors were taken from a female donor with ankylosing spondylitis or in good health (not recorded which). The CDR3 runs from the conserved cysteine through the conserved F or W. The D gene is left open where the match is weak. A row's size may be missing; if present it is once, few, many or a size class.

V: TRBV29-1
J: TRBJ1-6
size: many
length: 16
D: .
CDR3: CSVAQEPGAYNSPLHF
DNA: TGCAGCGTGGCCCAAGAACCGGGAGCATATAATTCACCCCTCCACTTT

V: TRBV5-1
J: TRBJ2-7
size: many
length: 15
D: .
CDR3: CASSTTGTNSYEQYF
DNA: TGCGCCAGCAGCACAACCGGGACGAACTCCTACGAGCAGTACTTC

V: TRBV7-8
J: TRBJ2-5
size: many
length: 14
D: .
CDR3: CASSLRLNQETQYF
DNA: TGTGCCAGCAGCTTGAGACTAAACCAAGAGACCCAGTACTTC

V: TRBV7-3
J: TRBJ1-1
size: few
length: 11
D: .
CDR3: CANTGNTEAFF
DNA: TGTGCCAACACAGGGAACACTGAAGCTTTCTTT

V: TRBV5-1
J: TRBJ1-4
size: many
length: 16
D: .
CDR3: CASSLASERKGGKLFF
DNA: TGCGCCAGCAGCTTGGCCTCGGAGAGAAAGGGCGGCAAACTGTTTTTT

V: TRBV6-4
J: TRBJ1-2
size: .
length: 14
D: .
CDR3: CASSDSAGTYGYTF
DNA: TGTGCCAGCAGTGACTCGGCAGGGACCTATGGCTACACCTTC

V: TRBV12-3/TRBV12-4
J: TRBJ2-5
size: few
length: 15
D: .
CDR3: CASSFLRRPGETQYF
DNA: TGTGCCAGCAGCTTCCTCAGAAGGCCGGGGGAGACCCAGTACTTC

V: TRBV5-6
J: TRBJ2-1
size: many
length: 14
D: .
CDR3: CASSLGDLHNEQFF
DNA: TGTGCCAGCAGCTTGGGGGACCTCCACAATGAGCAGTTCTTC

V: TRBV12-3/TRBV12-4
J: TRBJ2-1
size: many
length: 12
D: .
CDR3: CASSFPTRGQFF
DNA: TGTGCCAGCAGTTTCCCAACGCGGGGGCAGTTCTTC

V: TRBV2
J: TRBJ1-1
size: many
length: 13
D: TRBD1
CDR3: CATEGQTNTEAFF
DNA: TGTGCCACCGAGGGACAGACGAACACTGAAGCTTTCTTT

V: TRBV7-2
J: TRBJ2-5
size: many
length: 13
D: .
CDR3: CASSGRNEETQYF
DNA: TGTGCCAGCAGCGGTCGGAATGAAGAGACCCAGTACTTC

V: TRBV12-3/TRBV12-4
J: TRBJ2-7
size: many
length: 13
D: TRBD2
CDR3: CASSTAGGYEQYF
DNA: TGTGCCAGCAGTACCGCGGGGGGGTACGAGCAGTACTTC

V: TRBV3-1
J: TRBJ1-4
size: many
length: 15
D: .
CDR3: CASSQDYNRLEKLFF
DNA: TGTGCCAGCAGCCAAGACTACAATAGACTAGAAAAACTGTTTTTT

V: TRBV19
J: TRBJ2-1
size: many
length: 14
D: .
CDR3: CASSSQRIYNEQFF
DNA: TGTGCCAGTAGTAGCCAGCGGATCTACAATGAGCAGTTCTTC

V: TRBV3-1
J: TRBJ2-7
size: few
length: 14
D: .
CDR3: CASSQDRGGYEQYF
DNA: TGTGCCAGCAGCCAAGATCGTGGAGGCTACGAGCAGTACTTC

V: TRBV9
J: TRBJ1-1
size: many
length: 15
D: .
CDR3: CASSVGGIGATEAFF
DNA: TGTGCCAGCAGCGTAGGCGGAATAGGCGCCACTGAAGCTTTCTTT

V: TRBV7-2
J: TRBJ2-2
size: many
length: 13
D: .
CDR3: CASSLATTGELFF
DNA: TGTGCCAGCAGCTTAGCGACCACCGGGGAGCTGTTTTTT

V: TRBV6-1
J: TRBJ2-1
size: many
length: 13
D: .
CDR3: CASRFEDNNEQFF
DNA: TGTGCCAGCAGGTTTGAAGATAACAATGAGCAGTTCTTC

V: TRBV20-1
J: TRBJ2-1
size: many
length: 13
D: .
CDR3: CSATRTPAGEQFF
DNA: TGCAGTGCTACCAGGACCCCGGCGGGGGAGCAGTTCTTC

V: TRBV7-8
J: TRBJ1-1
size: few
length: 11
D: .
CDR3: CTSSLGGIAFF
DNA: TGTACCAGCAGCTTAGGAGGGATAGCTTTCTTT

V: TRBV5-1
J: TRBJ2-1
size: many
length: 16
D: .
CDR3: CASSLAEGLSYNEQFF
DNA: TGCGCCAGCAGCTTGGCCGAAGGCTTATCCTACAATGAGCAGTTCTTC

V: TRBV3-1
J: TRBJ2-2
size: many
length: 16
D: .
CDR3: CASSQGYGPWPGELFF
DNA: TGTGCCAGCAGCCAAGGGTATGGACCGTGGCCCGGGGAGCTGTTTTTT

V: TRBV9
J: TRBJ2-2
size: many
length: 14
D: .
CDR3: CASSHSGWTGELFF
DNA: TGTGCCAGCAGCCACAGTGGGTGGACCGGGGAGCTGTTTTTT

V: TRBV3-1
J: TRBJ1-2
size: few
length: 16
D: .
CDR3: CASSQGIATAIRGYTF
DNA: TGTGCCAGCAGCCAAGGAATCGCGACGGCAATTCGAGGCTACACCTTC

V: TRBV12-3/TRBV12-4
J: TRBJ2-7
size: many
length: 11
D: .
CDR3: CASSTSGRQYF
DNA: TGTGCCAGCAGTACCTCAGGGAGACAGTACTTC

V: TRBV20-1
J: TRBJ1-5
size: many
length: 14
D: TRBD1
CDR3: CSANPGTGDQPQHF
DNA: TGCAGTGCAAACCCCGGGACAGGGGATCAGCCCCAGCATTTT

V: TRBV24-1
J: TRBJ2-1
size: .
length: 19
D: .
CDR3: CATSDRLSSGHDAYNEQFF
DNA: TGTGCCACCAGTGATAGGTTAAGCTCCGGACACGACGCCTACAATGAGCAGTTCTTC

V: TRBV29-1
J: TRBJ1-2
size: many
length: 13
D: TRBD1
CDR3: CSGDDRGRNGYTF
DNA: TGCAGCGGGGATGACAGGGGTCGGAATGGCTACACCTTC

V: TRBV4-2
J: TRBJ1-6
size: .
length: 17
D: .
CDR3: CASSTGPRYTYNSPLHF
DNA: TGTGCCAGCAGCACGGGGCCCCGGTACACCTATAATTCACCCCTCCACTTT

V: TRBV11-1
J: TRBJ2-4
size: many
length: 19
D: .
CDR3: CASSLELSWRSQAKNIQYF
DNA: TGTGCCAGCAGCTTAGAACTCTCGTGGAGGAGTCAAGCCAAAAACATTCAGTACTTC

V: TRBV6-1
J: TRBJ2-7
size: many
length: 14
D: TRBD2
CDR3: CASRLADRDYEQYF
DNA: TGTGCCAGCAGACTAGCGGACCGTGACTACGAGCAGTACTTC

V: TRBV30
J: TRBJ1-1
size: many
length: 14
D: TRBD1
CDR3: CAWSGITGATEAFF
DNA: TGTGCCTGGAGTGGTATTACAGGGGCCACTGAAGCTTTCTTT

V: TRBV7-2
J: TRBJ1-2
size: many
length: 14
D: .
CDR3: CASSLEQSNYGYTF
DNA: TGTGCCAGCAGCTTAGAACAATCTAACTATGGCTACACCTTC

V: TRBV5-1
J: TRBJ1-3
size: many
length: 14
D: .
CDR3: CASSLGGTGNTIYF
DNA: TGCGCCAGCAGCTTGGGAGGAACTGGAAACACCATATATTTT

V: TRBV29-1
J: TRBJ2-3
size: many
length: 14
D: TRBD2
CDR3: CGASSGELTDTQYF
DNA: TGCGGCGCCTCGAGCGGGGAACTCACAGATACGCAGTATTTT

V: TRBV9
J: TRBJ2-1
size: many
length: 14
D: TRBD1
CDR3: CASSVAYRGDEQFF
DNA: TGTGCCAGCAGCGTAGCTTACAGGGGCGATGAGCAGTTCTTC

V: TRBV3-1
J: TRBJ2-1
size: many
length: 14
D: .
CDR3: CASSQGQLYNEQFF
DNA: TGTGCCAGCAGCCAGGGACAACTTTACAATGAGCAGTTCTTC

V: TRBV4-2
J: TRBJ2-2
size: few
length: 15
D: TRBD1
CDR3: CASSQQDRDAGELFF
DNA: TGTGCCAGCAGCCAACAGGACAGGGATGCCGGGGAGCTGTTTTTT

V: TRBV5-1
J: TRBJ1-4
size: few
length: 14
D: TRBD1
CDR3: CASSSGTGHEKLFF
DNA: TGCGCCAGCAGCTCCGGGACAGGCCATGAAAAACTGTTTTTT

V: TRBV7-8
J: TRBJ2-1
size: many
length: 16
D: TRBD2
CDR3: CASSLVGTRVYNEQFF
DNA: TGTGCCAGCAGCTTAGTAGGGACTAGGGTATACAATGAGCAGTTCTTC

V: TRBV12-3/TRBV12-4
J: TRBJ2-3
size: many
length: 15
D: .
CDR3: CASSPTTLSTDTQYF
DNA: TGTGCCAGCAGCCCTACCACACTTAGCACAGATACGCAGTATTTT

V: TRBV12-3/TRBV12-4
J: TRBJ2-3
size: many
length: 14
D: .
CDR3: CASSSRTSPDTQYF
DNA: TGTGCCAGCAGTTCCCGGACTTCCCCAGATACGCAGTATTTT

V: TRBV7-6
J: TRBJ1-4
size: many
length: 11
D: .
CDR3: CASSIGEKLFF
DNA: TGTGCCAGCAGTATCGGTGAAAAACTGTTTTTT

V: TRBV23-1
J: TRBJ2-3
size: few
length: 15
D: .
CDR3: CASSRGFESTDTQYF
DNA: TGCGCCAGCAGCCGGGGGTTCGAGAGCACAGATACGCAGTATTTT

V: TRBV7-2
J: TRBJ1-6
size: many
length: 15
D: .
CDR3: CASSLVGGYNSPLHF
DNA: TGTGCCAGCAGCTTAGTCGGTGGATATAATTCACCCCTCCACTTT

V: TRBV20-1
J: TRBJ2-1
size: many
length: 15
D: .
CDR3: CSTRQTTTYGNEQFF
DNA: TGCAGTACTAGACAGACTACCACATATGGGAATGAGCAGTTCTTC